This TCR beta chain emerged from a study of T cells after yellow fever vaccination (dated by TCRdb to the late 2010s). Regarding the research as a whole: The SMART-Seq v4 Ultra Low Input RNA kit was used to prepare libraries from fractions with low cell numbers. To follow T-cell clones before and after both primary and booster YFV17D yellow fever vaccination, bulk TCR alpha and beta repertoires underwent longitudinal sequencing. Blood was drawn at multiple timepoints before and after primary and secondary immunization, with bulk PBMC replicates and cell subsets isolated. Two healthy male donors made up the cohort, one aged 18 to 30 years and the other aged 30 to 40 years.

The CDR3 measures 15 amino acids from cysteine to phenylalanine. Kept here is only the CDR3 DNA, which spans 45 bases and is read in frame from base 1. The germline V gene (reference sequence) supplies CDR1 SGHNT and CDR2 YYREEE. Relative to germline, V is 0 bases shorter and J is 2 bases shorter, with 9 bases between their ends. Reads for this sample came from an Illumina NovaSeq 6000. Synthesis of TCR cDNA relied on 5'RACE template switching, a step that introduced a universal primer site along with unique molecular identifiers. Priming for cDNA synthesis came from both the TCR alpha and TCR beta constant segments. Libraries were amplified in two PCR steps, with sample barcodes and sequencing adapters added in the second step. Libraries were sequenced on Illumina HiSeq 2500 (2x100 bp) or NovaSeq (2x150 bp). The paper's processing steps were these. Reads were demultiplexed and collapsed into UMI consensus sequences with MIGEC, and V(D)J alignment was performed with MiXCR. Vaccine-responding clonotypes were defined with edgeR using replicate PBMC samples, requiring FDR below 0.01 and a log2 fold change above 5 up to day 15. CD4 or CD8 identity was assigned to each bulk clonotype according to whether the clonotype was present at higher abundance in the sequenced CD4 repertoire or the sequenced CD8 repertoire. Using fastp trimming at Q25 and MiXCR clonotype assembly, TCRdb reanalyzed the public sequencing data and kept in-frame beta chains. Identical CDR3 proteins give one entry, which carries the most common genes and DNA. The V and J calls and clone size come from TCRdb's table, not from the authors' own analysis. Counted in this sample were about 220,000 distinct CDR3 sequences; less than 3.5% of them appeared once. Of the sample, roughly 3.2% is held by the ten largest clones.

In regard to this clonotype: The antigen it binds to is not known. No much larger clone exists at a distance of one base, and base qualities are not known.

The label giving this sample's treatment or condition can be read as: live attenuated yellow fever vaccine strain. A standard Ficoll-Paque protocol was used to isolate PBMCs from peripheral blood. Dynabeads CD4 and CD8 positive selection kits were used to isolate CD4 and CD8 T-cell fractions. RNA was extracted with TriZol from bulk PBMCs, CD4 and CD8 fractions, and dextramer-positive and dextramer-negative fractions. Broad study findings and their caveats: A small fraction of clonotypes showed up in both the CD4 and CD8 compartments, probably as a result of convergent recombination. The secondary T-cell response was found to be weaker but faster than the primary response, with a peak reached on day 5 rather than on day 15. FACS-sorted repertoires could contain abundant contaminating clonotypes from the bulk population, so computational filtering was required. Because the study included only a couple of donors, the extent to which the findings can be generalized is limited. After the booster, most clones that had expanded after primary vaccination were detected again (nearly 97% of CD4 and more than 85% of CD8), suggesting broad maintenance of memory.

The origin of this receptor is a man aged 18-30 years who received the YFV17D yellow fever vaccine. The V gene is TRBV5-4 and the J gene is TRBJ1-3; no D segment can be confidently identified. The sequences come from CD4+ T cells sorted from PBMCs, collected 10 days after the yellow fever booster vaccination. The CDR3 region has the sequence CASSLGQATGNTIYF. The bases read TGTGCCAGCAGCTTGGGCCAGGCCACTGGAAACACCATATATTTT.